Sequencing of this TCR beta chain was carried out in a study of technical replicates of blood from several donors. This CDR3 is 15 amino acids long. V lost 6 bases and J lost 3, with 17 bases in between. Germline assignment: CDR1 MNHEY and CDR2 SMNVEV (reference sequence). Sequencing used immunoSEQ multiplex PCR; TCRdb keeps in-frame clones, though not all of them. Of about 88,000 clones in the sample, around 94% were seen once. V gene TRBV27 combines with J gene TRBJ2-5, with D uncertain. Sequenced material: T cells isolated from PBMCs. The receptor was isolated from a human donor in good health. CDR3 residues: CASSQKAEGEETQYF. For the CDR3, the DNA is TGTGCCAGCAGCCAGAAGGCGGAAGGCGAAGAGACCCAGTACTTC.